This passage covers 20 T cell receptor beta chains from one sample sequenced in a study of shared clonotypes between healthy human individuals. Naive-designated CD8 cells lacked CD45RO, were positively enriched for CCR7, and omitted terminally differentiated effector memory CD45RA+ cells. Sequencing was performed with immunoSEQ multiplex PCR; in TCRdb, only in-frame clones are kept and a portion is missing. The table has a few million clones, over 85% seen once. The sample taken for sequencing was naive CD8+ T cells from PBMCs. The receptors were sampled from a man younger than 35 in good health. Some clones in this sample may be carry-over from other donors' samples.

The CDR3 here is CASSHRTGGSTEAFF. DNA for the CDR3: TGCGCCAGCAGCCACAGGACAGGGGGGAGTACTGAAGCTTTCTTT. The V call is TRBV4-3, the J call TRBJ1-1; 10 bases align to TRBD1. CDR3 size: 15 residues. Germline CDR1 is LGHNA and CDR2 is YSLEER. The trim removed 3 bases at V and 5 bases at J, leaving 6 bases unmatched.

As DNA, the CDR3 is TGTGCCAGCAGCGTAGAGGGACAGGGGGAAGGCGGTGAAAAACTGTTTTTT. Translated: CASSVEGQGEGGEKLFF. The V gene is TRBV9, the J gene TRBJ1-4; TRBD1 aligns across 11 bases. Germline assignment: CDR1 SGDLS and CDR2 YYNGEE. V lost 0 bases, J lost 7 bases, and 8 bases stayed unmatched. The CDR3 loop spans 17 amino acids.

The chain links TRBV27 to TRBJ2-7, with no clear D. Trimming cost V 3 bases and J 1 base, with 13 bases left between them. CDR3 length equals 15 residues. CDR1 is MNHEY and CDR2 is SMNVEV in the germline V gene (reference sequence). CDR3 in amino acids: CASSFNSWSSYEQYF. The CDR3 nucleotides read TGTGCCAGCAGTTTCAACAGCTGGAGTTCCTACGAGCAGTACTTC.

This clone was picked up a small number of times. The chain recombines TRBV27 with TRBJ1-2; no definite D call. In germline, CDR1 is MNHEY, CDR2 SMNVEV (reference sequence). This CDR3 comprises 13 residues. The V gene lost 0 bases and the J gene lost 13 bases, with 15 bases spanning the gap. The DNA for the CDR3 is TGTGCCAGCAGTTTATCGTGGTCCCATGAAAGCACCTTC. This sequence encodes CASSLSWSHESTF.

The chain has TRBV13 and TRBJ1-2; TRBD1 matches 9 bases. The length of the CDR3 is 15 residues. V shed 5 bases, J shed 6 bases, and the junction held 10 bases outside the gene matches. CDR1 is PRHDT, CDR2 FYEKMQ, per germline (reference sequence). In DNA form, the CDR3 reads TGTGCCAGCAGCCCCCGGGGACAGGGAAAAAATGGCTACACCTTC. Translated, it gives CASSPRGQGKNGYTF. Looking up the rest from reference TRBV13 and TRBJ1-2 gives the full variable domain: AAGVIQSPRHLIKEKRETATLKCYPIPRHDTVYWYQQGPGQDPQFLISFYEKMQSDKGSIPDRFSAQQFSDYHSELNMSSLELGDSALYFCASSPRGQGKNGYTFGSGTRLTVV.

The V call is TRBV10-3, the J call TRBJ2-7; 8 positions agree with TRBD1. The CDR3 has 14 residues. Germline V gene lookup returns CDR1 ENHRY and CDR2 SYGVKD. Losses at the gene ends were 3 bases for V and 5 bases for J; bases not matched to a gene: 6. CDR3 coding DNA: TGTGCCATCAGTGAAGGGACAGGTTTCCACGAGCAGTACTTC. This translates into CAISEGTGFHEQYF.

V and J are TRBV6-1 and TRBJ2-7; the D is unclear. Germline V gene lookup returns CDR1 MNHNS and CDR2 SASEGT. Trimming cost V 4 bases and J 6 bases, with 19 bases left between them. The CDR3 is 15 amino acids. This chain's CDR3 is CASSAGRSPLGEQYF. As DNA, the CDR3 is TGTGCCAGCAGTGCTGGGCGGTCTCCTTTAGGCGAGCAGTACTTC.

The J gene is TRBJ1-1, the V gene TRBV15, with D possibly matching TRBD1 (5 bases). V lost 4 bases, J lost 0 bases, and 12 bases lay in between. Germline V gene sequence: CDR1 LNHNV, CDR2 YYDKDF (reference sequence). There are 15 residues in the CDR3. The CDR3 reads CATSKGWGVNTEAFF. CDR3 coding DNA: TGTGCCACCAGCAAAGGATGGGGGGTGAACACTGAAGCTTTCTTT.

The gene calls are TRBV7-9 and TRBJ2-2; TRBD2 might be the D (6 bases). This CDR3 is 18 amino acids long. Germline V CDR1 and CDR2: SEHNR, FQNEAQ (reference sequence). The V end lost 5 bases, the J end lost 0 bases, and 19 bases lay between the germline ends. In nucleotides, the CDR3 is TGTGCCAGCAGCGTCCGCGACGGGAGACGCGCGAACACCGGGGAGCTGTTTTTT. This codes for CASSVRDGRRANTGELFF.

As concerns this clone: Different DNA sequences within this sample yield the same CDR3. The V gene is TRBV29-1, the J gene TRBJ2-7; no clear D gene. The germline CDR1 and CDR2 sequences are SQVTM and ANQGSEA. V lost 7 bases, J lost 2 bases, and 12 bases lay in between. The CDR3 covers 12 residues. This chain's CDR3 is CSARTSAYEQYF. CDR3 DNA: TGCAGCGCGAGGACCTCTGCCTACGAGCAGTACTTC.

The chain recombines TRBV28 with TRBJ1-3, with D perhaps matching TRBD1 (5 bases). This CDR3 has 17 residues. Germline V gene sequence: CDR1 MDHEN, CDR2 SYDVKM. V lost 0 bases and J 0 bases, leaving 12 bases between the germline ends. DNA for the CDR3: TGTGCCAGCAGTTTATGGGGTAGGGACCACTCTGGAAACACCATATATTTT. Its protein product is CASSLWGRDHSGNTIYF.

CDR3 DNA: TGTGCCAGCAGGGGGTGGGAGGGCACAGATACGCAGTATTTT. Protein sequence: CASRGWEGTDTQYF. The chain employs TRBV28 and TRBJ2-3; tentative D call: TRBD2 (6 bases). Germline V gene sequence: CDR1 MDHEN, CDR2 SYDVKM. The CDR3 runs 14 residues. The V end was cut by 6 bases, the J end by 1 base, with 11 bases between.

The chain uses TRBV9 and TRBJ2-3; TRBD2 agrees at 9 bases. The length of the CDR3 is 15 residues. CDR1 is SGDLS and CDR2 is YYNGEE in the germline V gene. V lost 0 bases, J lost 14 bases, and 13 bases stayed unmatched. The CDR3 is CASSVAGGEREDVYF. CDR3 coding DNA: TGTGCCAGCAGCGTAGCTGGGGGGGAGCGGGAGGATGTGTATTTT. Complete variable domain (other parts from reference TRBV9 and TRBJ2-3): DSGVTQTPKHLITATGQRVTLRCSPRSGDLSVYWYQQSLDQGLQFLIQYYNGEERAKGNILERFSAQQFPDLHSELNLSSLELGDSALYFCASSVAGGEREDVYFGPGTRLTVL.

The V and J genes are TRBV15 and TRBJ2-1; D remains ambiguous. This CDR3 has 16 residues. The V and J ends lost 0 bases and 2 bases respectively, with 11 bases between them. CDR1 and CDR2 from the germline V gene are LNHNV and YYDKDF (reference sequence). CDR3: CATSRDWRHPYNEQFF. The DNA for the CDR3 is TGTGCCACCAGCAGAGATTGGAGACACCCCTACAATGAGCAGTTCTTC.

The chain recombines TRBV13 with TRBJ1-4; TRBD1 is a possible D gene (5 bases). Germline V gene data show CDR1 as PRHDT and CDR2 as FYEKMQ (reference sequence). V lost 4 bases and J lost 5, with 17 bases in between. This CDR3 spans 16 amino acids. The DNA of the CDR3 is TGTGCCAGCAGCTCCGGACAACCTCGGGCCAATGAAAAACTGTTTTTT. Translated: CASSSGQPRANEKLFF.

The rearrangement links TRBV19 to TRBJ1-1; the D is unclear. There are 13 residues in the CDR3. Germline values: CDR1 LNHDA, CDR2 SQIVND (reference sequence). V dropped 7 bases and J dropped 2 bases, with 11 bases sitting between them. The CDR3 sequence is CASNEAPNTEAFF. The CDR3 DNA reads as TGTGCCAGTAATGAGGCACCCAACACTGAAGCTTTCTTT.

The chain is built from TRBV11-2 and TRBJ2-5; possibly TRBD2 for D (6 bases). The CDR3 is 15 amino acids. V was shortened by 7 bases and J by 9 bases, with 24 bases between the two germline ends. Germline CDR1 reads SGHAT; CDR2 reads FQNNGV. The CDR3 nucleotides read TGTGCCAGCACCGTGCCCTCAGCGGGCAGTTTGTCCCAGTACTTC. This sequence encodes CASTVPSAGSLSQYF.

V usage is TRBV27 and J usage is TRBJ1-4; weak D call: TRBD1 (5 bases). The CDR3 is made up of 14 amino acids. CDR1 and CDR2 (germline): MNHEY, SMNVEV (reference sequence). Between the trimmed V and J ends, which lost 5 bases and 5 bases, there was a span of 12 bases. The CDR3 DNA sequence: TGTGCCAGCAGTACCGGGGGTAGCAATGAAAAACTGTTTTTT. Amino acids: CASSTGGSNEKLFF.

With respect to this clone: Additional DNA sequences in this sample encode the identical CDR3. The chain is built from TRBV27 and TRBJ1-5; D ambiguous. CDR3 size: 14 residues. V gave up 8 bases and J gave up 0 bases, with 11 bases separating them. Per the germline V gene, CDR1 is MNHEY and CDR2 is SMNVEV (reference sequence). CDR3 nucleotides: TGTGCCAGCTCCTTGCGGGGTAGCAATCAGCCCCAGCATTTT. Protein product: CASSLRGSNQPQHF.

The genes are TRBV4-1 and TRBJ1-5, with a tentative D call TRBD1 (6 bases). This CDR3 spans 15 amino acids. Germline CDR1 MGHRA, CDR2 YSYEKL. Trimming cost V 4 bases and J 1 base, with 11 bases left between them. The CDR3 loop reads CASSPVQGSNQPQHF. The CDR3 DNA reads as TGCGCCAGCAGCCCTGTCCAGGGGAGCAATCAGCCCCAGCATTTT.